This TCR beta chain was captured in a study of response to subunit inactivated influenza vaccine. Overall study results and limits: The authors proposed limited new T cell recruitment per seasonal influenza vaccination.

One entry per CDR3 protein results from TCRdb running MiXCR on the RT-PCR reads. The sample records some 480,000 distinct CDR3 sequences, 10% to 11% being singletons. This CDR3 is 15 amino acids long. The germline CDR1 and CDR2 sequences are DFQATT and SNEGSKA (reference sequence). Trimming shortened V by 6 bases and J by 1 base, and 16 bases separated the two germline ends. This clonotype was observed at least ten times. Antigen specificity is unknown. The specimen comprised PBMCs from blood, sampled roughly 47 days after vaccination. The J gene is TRBJ2-1, the V gene TRBV20-1; perhaps TRBD2 as D (5 bases). The clonotype originates from a man aged 50-60 years who received an inactivated influenza vaccine. The CDR3: CSATPPTRSYNEQFF. As DNA, the CDR3 is TGCAGTGCAACCCCTCCCACTAGATCCTACAATGAGCAGTTCTTC.